This T cell receptor beta chain emerged from a study of Ad26.COV2.S vaccination and SARS-CoV-2 variants. Stated treatment: some 20 received Ad26.COV2.S at low or high dose, single or two shots; about 5 received placebo; per-sample allocation not given. After the first vaccine or placebo injection, samples were drawn on day 63. Donor was an adult aged 18-55 years in Boston. The administered vaccine (an Ad26 vector) expressed Wuhan-strain SARS-CoV-2 spike. The CDR3 spans 15 residues. Germline CDR1 is SGHRS and CDR2 is YFSETQ. V lost 0 bases, J lost 3 bases, and 10 bases lay in between. TCRdb keeps only in-frame clones here, not all; method: immunoSEQ multiplex PCR. The table records almost 400,000 clones, around 89% of them present only once.

Source: peripheral blood, taken in a trial of Ad26.COV2.S vaccine versus placebo. J is TRBJ1-5 and V is TRBV5-1; D is possibly TRBD1 (5 bases). The source of this sequence is a person aged 18-65 years who received the Ad26.COV2.S COVID-19 vaccine or a placebo. The CDR3 is CASSLEGHPNQPQHF. CDR3 nucleotide sequence: TGCGCCAGCAGCTTGGAGGGGCACCCCAATCAGCCCCAGCATTTT.